This TCR beta chain was identified during a study of shared clonotypes between healthy human individuals (dated by TCRdb to the early 2020s). Background for the entire study: The cohort comprised a couple of women and three men aged 18 to 49 years. For each donor, CD4 naive and CD4 memory were each run on three plates, CD8 naive on two plates, and CD8 memory on one plate. To estimate repertoire size and how much clonotype sharing occurs between individuals, the study deeply sequenced the blood TCR repertoires of roughly 5 healthy adults. To increase sequencing depth and limit assay-specific biases, different laboratories used diverse techniques to prepare libraries and sequence TCR repertoires. Leukapheresis yielded between about 0.94 and 8.9 billion PBMCs per donor. Broad study findings and their caveats: Pairwise subsampling indicated that sequencing depth was expected to affect the degree of clonotype sharing among donors. Larger estimated clonotype richness was generally found for naive subsets than for memory subsets. Sharing across a few donors was observed for about 5% of naive CD4, over 3% of naive CD8, 2% to 2.5% of memory CD4, and approximately 0.41% of memory CD8 clonotypes. Clonotypes shared by all four sorted-subset donors showed higher generation probabilities than non-shared clonotypes. Sampling was restricted to blood, and TCR repertoires in tissue are likely to differ from TCR repertoires in blood. The genetic and exposure-history diversity represented was limited by the small number of donors. Even with the large sequencing depth, rarefaction of the sorted-subset datasets indicated that sequencing was incomplete.

TCR CDR3 regions were amplified from genomic DNA by multiplex PCR using the deep immunoSEQ assay. Genomic DNA extracted from each cell subset was distributed evenly over all wells of several immunoSEQ 96-well plates, and each plate served as one replicate. Each replicate PCR for sorted subsets received 150 to 250 ng genomic DNA, equal to roughly 30,000 T cell genomes. Purified libraries were measured with a Qubit 3.0 fluorometer, size-checked on a Bioanalyzer 2100, and measured again with the KAPA Library Quantification kit. Every immunoSEQ 96-well plate was sequenced on a separate single-read 150-cycle Illumina NextSeq 550 flow cell. On the study's bioinformatics: The immunoSEQ output contained only junctional sequences without quality scores, so filtering could not match that applied to full-length reads. Sequences were annotated with PyIR, a Python wrapper for IgBLAST v1.9, and V/J genes and CDR3 were assigned using IMGT germline references. Any read was removed if the V/J assignment was weak (E-value above 1e-6), the CDR3 was missing, or the read contained stop codons, out-of-frame junctions, or ambiguous translated residues. V3J clonotypes were defined by identical inferred V gene, J gene, and CDR3 amino acid sequence. To compute the percentage overlap between repertoires, the number of shared unique clonotypes was divided by the size of the smaller repertoire. RTK rarefaction, the Chao1 estimator, and Recon v2.1 estimates of unobserved clonotypes were used to assess repertoire richness. Generation probabilities were computed with OLGA for all TCRbeta clonotypes obtained by the gDNA method from a handful of donors. TCRdb carries this immuneACCESS record with in-frame sequences only. Its versions omit some clonotypes, under half of them owing to an unresolved V gene in the studies checked, with the rest unexplained. The DNA was the basis for D and trimming; V, J and clone size are from that table. This sample has around 2,100,000 clones in its table, and approximately 94% of those were observed once. The ten biggest clones cover approximately 1.2% of the sample.

CD8 naive samples were obtained by positive selection for CCR7 among CD45RO-negative cells, yielding a CD45RA+CCR7+ population from which TemRA cells were excluded. Healthy HIV-negative adults with no recently reported acute infections or vaccinations were included as donors. Every donor was a Caucasian adult residing in Nashville, Tennessee, USA. After blood collection by leukapheresis, PBMCs were isolated using Ficoll-Histopaque density gradient centrifugation and then cryopreserved in the vapor phase of liquid nitrogen. Analytical flow cytometry was used to check the purity and quantity of every magnetically sorted T cell population. Each sorted fraction had its genomic DNA isolated and then quantified by UV absorbance on a Nanodrop 2000c. Via the germline V gene (reference sequence), CDR1 is SEHNR and CDR2 FQNEAQ. V is reduced by 1 base and J by 0 bases, leaving a spacing of 11 bases between them. The CDR3 holds 16 amino acids from the cysteine to the phenylalanine. Only the CDR3 DNA stays, 48 bases, in frame from base 1.

Comments on this clone: No cognate antigen has been identified for it. There are no base qualities to consult, and no much larger clone falls within one base.

This receptor was identified in a man aged 18 to 30 in good health. The receptor chain draws on TRBV7-9 and TRBJ2-3, with the D gene not confidently named. The sample taken for sequencing was naive CD8+ T cells sorted from blood. In the paper's terms, the cell subset or site label means: CD45RA+CCR7+. The CDR3 reads CASSLDNTVSTDTQYF. The DNA reads TGTGCCAGCAGCTTAGATAATACAGTAAGCACAGATACGCAGTATTTT.